Following are 28 T cell receptor beta chains from one sample sequenced in a study of blood T cell repertoires in COVID-19. Clones were sequenced by immunoSEQ multiplex PCR, and TCRdb holds only the in-frame ones, with some missing. The table shows a few hundred thousand clones, with 89% occurring only once. The sequenced material came from peripheral blood. The source of these receptors is a man aged 18 to 29 who had recovered from COVID-19.

The J gene is TRBJ1-1, the V gene TRBV18; unclear D gene. This CDR3 is 16 amino acids long. In germline, CDR1 is KGHSH, CDR2 LQKENI. V was cut by 3 bases and J by 7 bases, with 21 bases left in between. CDR3 protein: CASSPFGGGPGDEAFF. CDR3 sequence (DNA): TGTGCCAGCTCACCTTTCGGAGGAGGGCCCGGGGATGAAGCTTTCTTT.

The V call is TRBV19, the J call TRBJ2-2; D uncertain. The CDR3 is 13 residues long. Germline lookup yields CDR1 LNHDA and CDR2 SQIVND (reference sequence). V was pared by 8 bases and J by 6 bases, with 13 bases between. CDR3 amino acids: CASATDNSGELFF. CDR3 in DNA: TGTGCCAGTGCCACTGACAATTCCGGGGAGCTGTTTTTT.

The chain uses TRBV2 and TRBJ1-6, with no clear D. The CDR3 sequence is 14 residues long. Trimming left V 1 base short and J 7 bases short, with 8 bases between. The V gene's germline CDR1 is SNHLY and CDR2 FYNNEI. CDR3 in amino acids: CASSEGIANSPLHF. CDR3 in DNA: TGTGCCAGCAGTGAAGGGATAGCGAATTCACCCCTCCACTTT.

This chain links TRBV11-2 with TRBJ2-5, with a possible D match to TRBD2 (6 bases). Germline V lookup: CDR1 SGHAT, CDR2 FQNNGV. The CDR3 is 16 residues long. Trimming removed 4 bases at V and 5 bases at J, with 20 bases between. CDR3 region: CASSSREPPGWETQYF. DNA for the CDR3: TGTGCCAGCAGCTCCCGGGAGCCCCCCGGCTGGGAGACCCAGTACTTC.

The chain is built from TRBV7-6 and TRBJ1-3, with 12 nucleotides matching TRBD1. V lost 5 bases, J lost 0 bases, and 8 bases stayed unmatched. The CDR3 runs 18 residues. CDR1 SGHVS and CDR2 FNYEAQ come from the germline V gene. In DNA, the CDR3 is TGTGCCAGCAGCAGGGGGACAGGGGGCGCGAGCTCTGGAAACACCATATATTTT. Protein: CASSRGTGGASSGNTIYF.

This clone turned up a few times. The V gene is TRBV3-1 (or the pseudogene TRBV3-2), the J gene TRBJ1-1, with a weak D call TRBD1 (5 bases). V lost 0 bases and J lost 1, with 18 bases in between. Germline V gives CDR1 LGHDT, CDR2 YNNKEL (reference sequence). The CDR3 is 18 amino acids. CDR3 DNA sequence: TGTGCCAGCAGCCAAGATGTAACCGGAAGGGGCGCGAACACTGAAGCTTTCTTT. This encodes CASSQDVTGRGANTEAFF.

V usage is TRBV4-1 and J usage is TRBJ2-1; 7 bases are a match to TRBD2. Looked up from germline, CDR1 is MGHRA and CDR2 is YSYEKL. V lost 0 bases to trimming and J lost 6 bases; unmatched junction nucleotides: 5. The CDR3 has 15 amino acids. CDR3 nucleotide sequence: TGCGCCAGCAGCCAAGATGGGACTATCGGCAATGAGCAGTTCTTC. Translating gives CASSQDGTIGNEQFF.

J is TRBJ2-7 and V is TRBV6-2 or TRBV6-3; 9 nucleotides match TRBD1. The germline CDR1 and CDR2 sequences are MNHEY and SVGEGT. The J segment lost 0 bases and the V segment lost 2 bases, leaving 5 bases of the junction unmatched. The CDR3 extends over 16 amino acids. CDR3 sequence reads: CASSYDTGGYSYEQYF. In DNA form, the CDR3 reads TGTGCCAGCAGTTACGATACAGGGGGCTACTCCTACGAGCAGTACTTC.

The chain uses TRBV18 and TRBJ2-7; 9 bases agree with TRBD1. CDR3 size: 15 residues. V gave up 0 bases and J gave up 2 bases; unmatched junction bases: 2. Germline V lookup: CDR1 KGHSH, CDR2 LQKENI. In nucleotides, the CDR3 is TGTGCCAGCTCACCACCCGGGACAGGGACCTACGAGCAGTACTTC. Protein product: CASSPPGTGTYEQYF.

The chain has TRBV4-1 and TRBJ2-3; D not certain. Deletions cut 0 bases from V and 5 bases from J, with 6 bases between. The CDR3 is 13 amino acids. Germline assignment: CDR1 MGHRA and CDR2 YSYEKL. The CDR3 DNA sequence: TGCGCCAGCAGCCAAGAGGCAGGAGATACGCAGTATTTT. Amino acid sequence: CASSQEAGDTQYF.

The table lists this clone with a count of one. The gene calls are TRBV14 and TRBJ1-4; D possibly corresponds to TRBD1 (5 bases). The ends were cut back, 4 bases at V and 7 bases at J, with 19 bases in the middle. Germline CDR1 reads SGHDN; CDR2 reads FVKESK. CDR3 length equals 16 residues. The CDR3 coding sequence is TGTGCCAGCAGCCCACTTCGACAGTTCTCTGTTGAAAAACTGTTTTTT. This gives the protein CASSPLRQFSVEKLFF.

This chain links TRBV10-3 with TRBJ1-1; 7 bases line up with TRBD1. The CDR3 has 11 residues. J was trimmed by 8 bases and V by 4 bases; bases with no gene match: 1. CDR1 is ENHRY and CDR2 is SYGVKD in the germline V gene. The CDR3: CAISGQGEAFF. CDR3 nucleotides: TGTGCCATCAGTGGACAGGGAGAAGCTTTCTTT.

This clone came up once. The CDR3 region is CASSRDNDQPQHF. For the CDR3, the DNA is TGCGCCAGCAGCCGGGACAACGATCAGCCCCAGCATTTT. The V call is TRBV4-1, the J call TRBJ1-5; D may be TRBD1 (6 bases). The germline V and J ends were trimmed by 4 bases and 5 bases, with 9 bases remaining between them. CDR3 size: 13 residues. CDR1 is MGHRA, CDR2 YSYEKL, per germline.

The chain recombines TRBV15 with TRBJ1-6, with TRBD1 identical over 10 bases. Germline V gene lookup returns CDR1 LNHNV and CDR2 YYDKDF (reference sequence). The CDR3 covers 14 residues. The V segment lost 8 bases and the J segment 7 bases; nucleotides outside the gene matches: 5. The CDR3 DNA is TGTGCCACCCTGACAGGGGGCTGGAATTCACCCCTCCACTTT. It translates to CATLTGGWNSPLHF.

V usage is TRBV11-2 and J usage is TRBJ1-1; D ambiguous. V dropped 5 bases and J dropped 3 bases, with 16 bases sitting between them. CDR3 length: 15 amino acids. Germline values: CDR1 SGHAT, CDR2 FQNNGV. The CDR3 sequence is CASSATDIGDTEAFF. CDR3 DNA sequence: TGTGCCAGCAGCGCAACCGACATCGGGGACACTGAAGCTTTCTTT.

The rearrangement links TRBV9 to TRBJ2-5; 8 bases align to TRBD2. This CDR3 is built from 17 residues. The V and J ends lost 4 bases and 3 bases, in that order; junction bases with no gene match: 14. Germline loops: CDR1 SGDLS, CDR2 YYNGEE. This CDR3 reads CASSTFSTGGTKETQYF. The CDR3 nucleotides read TGTGCCAGCAGCACCTTCAGTACGGGGGGGACTAAAGAGACCCAGTACTTC.

This chain links TRBV7-8 with TRBJ1-2, with TRBD1 matching 7 bases. The CDR3 covers 16 residues. The germline V gene has CDR1 SGHVS and CDR2 FQNEAQ. With V trimmed by 3 bases and J by 1 base, 8 bases remained unmatched. The CDR3 spells CASSLHKGGVNYGYTF. As DNA, the CDR3 is TGTGCCAGCAGCTTGCATAAAGGGGGCGTTAACTATGGCTACACCTTC.

The table lists this clone with a few counts. The chain is built from TRBV2 and TRBJ1-3, with 8 bases fitting TRBD1. Germline loops: CDR1 SNHLY, CDR2 FYNNEI. The CDR3 is 16 amino acids. J was trimmed by 3 bases and V by 3 bases; bases with no gene match: 7. The CDR3 nucleotides are TGTGCCAGCAGTGATGCCGGGACAGGTGATGGAAACACCATATATTTT. It yields the protein CASSDAGTGDGNTIYF.

The rearrangement links TRBV6-2 or TRBV6-3 to TRBJ2-7; 10 nucleotides match TRBD1. Germline V CDR1 and CDR2: MNHEY, SVGEGT. The CDR3 loop spans 15 amino acids. The trim removed 5 bases at V and 3 bases at J, leaving 7 bases unmatched. In DNA, the CDR3 is TGTGCCAGCAGTGATCCGGGACAGGGGATCTACGAGCAGTACTTC. Translated: CASSDPGQGIYEQYF.

This chain joins TRBV19 and TRBJ1-5; tentative D call: TRBD1 (5 bases). Trimming stripped 5 bases from V and 7 bases from J, with 12 bases between. The CDR3 runs 13 residues. Germline-derived CDR1 and CDR2 are LNHDA and SQIVND (reference sequence). The CDR3 region has the DNA TGTGCCAGTAGTCGTGGCGGGGGGCAGCCCCAGCATTTT. It translates to CASSRGGGQPQHF.

The chain carries TRBV6-5 and TRBJ1-2; D might be TRBD1 (6 bases). The ends were cut back, 7 bases at V and 2 bases at J, with 17 bases in the middle. In germline, CDR1 is MNHEY, CDR2 SVGAGI. There are 15 residues in the CDR3. The CDR3 DNA is TGTGCCAGCACCTCCGGGGGGGGCTGGAACTATGGCTACACCTTC. Its translation: CASTSGGGWNYGYTF.

The rearrangement uses TRBV9 and TRBJ2-7; maybe TRBD1 (5 bases). Germline lookup yields CDR1 SGDLS and CDR2 YYNGEE. The CDR3 extends over 13 amino acids. V was trimmed by 2 bases and J by 4 bases, leaving 10 bases between them. CDR3 in amino acids: CASSVGAEYEQYF. CDR3 nucleotide sequence: TGTGCCAGCAGCGTTGGGGCCGAGTACGAGCAGTACTTC.

The chain uses TRBV7-9 and TRBJ1-2, with D uncertain. Trimming took 5 bases from V and 8 from J, leaving 12 bases between them. Germline V gives CDR1 SEHNR, CDR2 FQNEAQ (reference sequence). The CDR3 covers 12 residues. The CDR3 DNA reads TGTGCCAGCAGCGGTACAGCTGAAGGCTACACCTTC. It codes for CASSGTAEGYTF. Variable domain in full (rest from reference TRBV7-9 and TRBJ1-2): DTGVSQNPRHKITKRGQNVTFRCDPISEHNRLYWYRQTLGQGPEFLTYFQNEAQLEKSRLLSDRFSAERPKGSFSTLEIQRTEQGDSAMYLCASSGTAEGYTFGSGTRLTVV.

This clone was seen more than once but under ten times. The V and J genes are TRBV18 and TRBJ1-1; D gene uncertain. The CDR3 spans 13 residues. The V gene lost 4 bases and the J gene lost 1 base, with 7 bases spanning the gap. Per germline, CDR1 KGHSH and CDR2 LQKENI. CDR3 coding DNA: TGTGCCAGCTCACGGGAGGAGAACACTGAAGCTTTCTTT. It translates to CASSREENTEAFF.

The chain recombines TRBV5-5 with TRBJ2-1, with 7 nucleotides matching TRBD2. Germline trimming cut 1 base from V and 6 bases from J; bases unmatched to any gene: 1. The CDR3 extends over 13 amino acids. Per germline, CDR1 SGHKS and CDR2 YYEKEE (reference sequence). The CDR3: CASSLTSVNEQFF. CDR3 in DNA: TGTGCCAGCAGCTTGACTAGCGTCAATGAGCAGTTCTTC.

This clone turned up a few times. The CDR3 DNA reads TGTGCCAGCAGTGGGTGGACAGGGGAAGAGACCCAGTACTTC. Its protein product is CASSGWTGEETQYF. V and J are TRBV25-1 and TRBJ2-5; 9 bases align to TRBD1. The CDR3 covers 14 residues. With 4 bases clipped from V and 3 bases from J, the junction kept 3 bases outside the gene matches. Per germline, CDR1 MGHDK and CDR2 SYGVNS.

This chain links TRBV4-1 with TRBJ2-3; tentatively, D is TRBD1 (5 bases). CDR3 length: 15 residues. Germline V gene sequence: CDR1 MGHRA, CDR2 YSYEKL. V was trimmed by 6 bases and J by 5 bases, leaving 18 bases between them. The CDR3 nucleotides read TGCGCCAGCAGTGTGATCAGGGAATTGCAAGATACGCAGTATTTT. It codes for CASSVIRELQDTQYF.

This rearrangement joins TRBV7-2 to TRBJ2-3, with 7 nucleotides matching TRBD1. Germline assignment: CDR1 SGHTA and CDR2 FQGNSA. The CDR3 totals 15 residues. The ends lost 3 bases at V and 4 bases at J; junction bases unmatched: 7. CDR3 region: CASSFGTALSDTQYF. The DNA for the CDR3 is TGTGCCAGCAGCTTCGGGACAGCACTTTCAGATACGCAGTATTTT.